A single sample is the source of the 25 T cell receptor beta chains below, sequenced in a study of radiotherapy plus CTLA-4 blockade in lung cancer. Some clones are missing from TCRdb's copy, which holds only in-frame ones; the method was immunoSEQ multiplex PCR. Seen here are some 80,000 clones, more than 80% observed once, and the top ten hold about 0.79%. The material was peripheral blood, obtained from a patient treated with radiotherapy plus ipilimumab. The receptors stem from a human donor with non-small cell lung cancer who had stable disease on radiotherapy plus ipilimumab.

V and J are TRBV7-8 and TRBJ1-2, with TRBD1 matching over 7 bases. Germline V CDR1 and CDR2: SGHVS, FQNEAQ. The CDR3 consists of 15 residues. Losses at the gene ends were 5 bases for V and 3 bases for J; bases not matched to a gene: 9. CDR3: CASSLNRGLDYGYTF. The CDR3 DNA reads TGTGCCAGCAGCCTTAACAGGGGTCTTGACTATGGCTACACCTTC.

The J gene is TRBJ2-2, the V gene TRBV30; 8 nucleotides match TRBD2. Germline values: CDR1 GTSNPN, CDR2 SVGIG (reference sequence). Losses at the gene ends were 2 bases for V and 6 bases for J; bases not matched to a gene: 17. The CDR3 is 18 residues long. In DNA, the CDR3 is TGTGCCTGGAGTAACCTACAAAGAAGCGGGAGAGGCGCCGGGGAGCTGTTTTTT. Translating it yields CAWSNLQRSGRGAGELFF.

V is TRBV7-8 and J is TRBJ2-3; 14 bases line up with TRBD2. Looked up from germline, CDR1 is SGHVS and CDR2 is FQNEAQ. J gave up 2 bases and V 4 bases, and 11 bases lay outside the gene matches. The CDR3 loop spans 19 amino acids. The CDR3 is CASSSPTSGGVGLTDTQYF. The CDR3 DNA reads as TGTGCCAGCAGCTCCCCGACTAGCGGGGGGGTTGGGCTCACAGATACGCAGTATTTT.

The V and J genes are TRBV10-1 and TRBJ2-5; D might be TRBD1 (5 bases). The DNA end is more similar to TRBJ2-7, so the J call may be wrong. CDR3 size: 14 residues. CDR1 and CDR2 from the germline V gene are WNHNN and SYGVQD (reference sequence). The DNA for the CDR3 is TGCGCCAGCAGCGGTTACCGACAGCCCCGCGAGCAGTACTTC. It codes for CASSGYRQPREQYF.

The V and J genes are TRBV28 and TRBJ1-2; D call uncertain. The germline V gene has CDR1 MDHEN and CDR2 SYDVKM. The CDR3 length is 12 residues. V lost 6 bases and J lost 5, with 10 bases in between. CDR3 bases: TGTGCCAGCAGGGGTCTGACTTATGGCTACACCTTC. This sequence encodes CASRGLTYGYTF.

This clone was detected only once. V gene TRBV29-1 combines with J gene TRBJ2-2, with D possibly being TRBD2 (5 bases). The CDR3 spans 13 residues. Germline loops: CDR1 SQVTM, CDR2 ANQGSEA. This CDR3 is CTSRRQKAGELFF. The CDR3 DNA reads TGCACCTCAAGGAGGCAAAAAGCCGGGGAGCTGTTTTTT.

The chain uses TRBV19 and TRBJ2-2; D not certain. The ends were cut back, 7 bases at V and 4 bases at J, with 19 bases in the middle. The CDR3 consists of 16 residues. Germline V gives CDR1 LNHDA, CDR2 SQIVND (reference sequence). The CDR3, as DNA: TGTGCCAGTACCCATTTAACCGGAACACGCACCGGGGAGCTGTTTTTT. Its protein product is CASTHLTGTRTGELFF.

V gene TRBV7-8 combines with J gene TRBJ1-1, with D possibly matching TRBD1 (5 bases). The germline gives CDR1 SGHVS, CDR2 FQNEAQ. CDR3 length equals 14 residues. The V end lost 5 bases, the J end lost 5 bases, and 15 bases lay between the germline ends. This CDR3 is CASSPGLTRTEAFF. The CDR3 region has the DNA TGTGCCAGCAGCCCGGGACTGACGCGAACTGAAGCTTTCTTT.

This chain uses TRBV19 with TRBJ1-5, with a possible D match to TRBD1 (5 bases). In germline, CDR1 is LNHDA, CDR2 SQIVND (reference sequence). The CDR3 runs to 16 residues. V was clipped by 1 base and J by 7 bases, with 17 bases between them. The CDR3 region is CASSIGPAGRGQPQHF. The CDR3 DNA sequence: TGTGCCAGTAGTATAGGTCCCGCAGGGAGGGGCCAGCCCCAGCATTTT.

This clone appeared a single time. This rearrangement joins TRBV18 to TRBJ1-1, with 9 bases matching TRBD1. This CDR3 has 15 amino acids. J was trimmed by 1 base and V by 3 bases; bases with no gene match: 3. The germline gives CDR1 KGHSH, CDR2 LQKENI. The CDR3 region has the DNA TGTGCCAGCTCACCTCGACAGGGGGGGAACACTGAAGCTTTCTTT. Encoded protein: CASSPRQGGNTEAFF. Complete variable domain (other parts from reference TRBV18 and TRBJ1-1): NAGVMQNPRHLVRRRGQEARLRCSPMKGHSHVYWYRQLPEEGLKFMVYLQKENIIDESGMPKERFSAEFPKEGPSILRIQQVVRGDSAAYFCASSPRQGGNTEAFFGQGTRLTVV.

The V and J genes are TRBV6-4 and TRBJ1-3; D is unclear. CDR1 and CDR2 from the germline V gene are MRHNA and SNTAGT. V dropped 4 bases and J dropped 0 bases, with 13 bases sitting between them. The CDR3 contains 16 residues. This CDR3 reads CASSGRPDSSGNTIYF. The CDR3 nucleotides read TGTGCCAGCAGTGGACGGCCCGACTCCTCTGGAAACACCATATATTTT.

The chain has TRBV4-1 and TRBJ1-1; D gene uncertain. CDR3 length: 14 amino acids. The V end was cut by 0 bases, the J end by 8 bases, with 13 bases between. Germline V gene data show CDR1 as MGHRA and CDR2 as YSYEKL. The CDR3 spells CASSQDLEGREAFF. DNA for the CDR3: TGCGCCAGCAGCCAAGATCTGGAAGGGCGCGAAGCTTTCTTT.

The V and J genes are TRBV5-3 and TRBJ2-7; weak D call: TRBD2 (6 bases). TRBV5-3 is reported as an ORF; its role is uncertain. CDR3 length: 15 residues. Trimming left V 3 bases short and J 2 bases short, with 15 bases between. CDR3 DNA: TGTGCCAGAAGCTGGAACTCCCTAGCGCCCTACGAGCAGTACTTC. Translated: CARSWNSLAPYEQYF.

This chain joins TRBV7-3 and TRBJ2-1; perhaps TRBD2 as D (5 bases). This CDR3 region has 16 residues. Germline lookup yields CDR1 SGHTA and CDR2 FQGTGA. Trimming removed 2 bases at V and 3 bases at J, with 14 bases between. The CDR3 bases are TGTGCCAGCAGCTTAGGGCGGGTGTTCGGCTACAATGAGCAGTTCTTC. Protein product: CASSLGRVFGYNEQFF.

V is TRBV11-2 and J is TRBJ1-4; no definite D call. The CDR3 covers 13 residues. Germline loops: CDR1 SGHAT, CDR2 FQNNGV. Trimming took off 5 bases at V and 7 bases at J, with 11 bases between the two ends. CDR3 sequence reads: CASSIAGIEKLFF. CDR3 bases: TGTGCCAGCAGCATAGCGGGCATTGAAAAACTGTTTTTT.

This clone was found once. Other DNA sequences in this specimen translate into the identical CDR3. The DNA of the CDR3 is TGTGCCAGCAGTGTCTCGCCCGGTAATTCACCCCTCCACTTT. Translating gives CASSVSPGNSPLHF. The rearrangement uses TRBV6-4 and TRBJ1-6; D uncertain. CDR1 is MRHNA, CDR2 SNTAGT, per germline. Trimming removed 4 bases from V and 6 bases from J, with 10 bases in between. The CDR3 covers 14 residues.

The J gene is TRBJ1-1, the V gene TRBV21-1; the D call in the table, TRBD1, was not verified against the DNA. TRBV21-1 is an annotated pseudogene. This CDR3 is built from 18 residues. The CDR3 DNA is TGTGCCAGCAGCTCCGACAGGGAGACGGTTCCAATGAACACTGAAGCTTTCTTT. Translated, it gives CASSSDRETVPMNTEAFF.

This chain links TRBV30 with TRBJ1-5, with TRBD1 as a possible D gene (5 bases). Per germline, CDR1 GTSNPN and CDR2 SVGIG (reference sequence). This CDR3 comprises 13 residues. V lost 1 base and J 2 bases, leaving 6 bases between the germline ends. CDR3 in DNA: TGTGCCTGGAGTGGAGGGGGCAATCAGCCCCAGCATTTT. This encodes CAWSGGGNQPQHF.

This chain uses TRBV18 with TRBJ2-3; 7 positions agree with TRBD2. The CDR3 is 15 residues long. Trimming at V came to 3 bases and at J to 2 bases, leaving 5 bases not matched to a gene. The V gene's germline CDR1 is KGHSH and CDR2 LQKENI. Written as DNA, the CDR3 is TGTGCCAGCTCACCTTTGGCGGGGGTCACAGATACGCAGTATTTT. Protein: CASSPLAGVTDTQYF.

This chain uses TRBV5-1 with TRBJ1-4, with D maybe TRBD1 (6 bases). The CDR3 is 15 amino acids. Trimming removed 4 bases at V and 8 bases at J, with 18 bases between. Germline loops: CDR1 SGHRS, CDR2 YFSETQ. The CDR3 nucleotides are TGCGCCAGCAGCCTAAGGACAGTCCTAGACGAAAAACTGTTTTTT. It codes for CASSLRTVLDEKLFF.

The rearrangement joins TRBV27 to TRBJ1-2, with D maybe TRBD1 (6 bases). CDR1 MNHEY and CDR2 SMNVEV come from the germline V gene (reference sequence). The germline V and J ends were trimmed by 1 base and 4 bases, with 13 bases remaining between them. This CDR3 region has 15 residues. CDR3 sequence: CASSLLPGESYGYTF. The CDR3, as DNA: TGTGCCAGCAGTTTATTGCCAGGGGAAAGCTATGGCTACACCTTC.

The genes are TRBV10-3 and TRBJ2-2, with a possible D match to TRBD2 (5 bases). This CDR3 is 14 amino acids long. Trimming took 7 bases from V and 1 from J, leaving 10 bases between them. In germline, CDR1 is ENHRY, CDR2 SYGVKD. The CDR3 loop reads CAIKWEQNTGELFF. CDR3 nucleotide sequence: TGTGCCATCAAGTGGGAGCAGAACACCGGGGAGCTGTTTTTT.

Only a few counts were recorded for this clone. The chain couples TRBV5-4 to TRBJ2-7; D might be TRBD2 (6 bases). Germline assignment: CDR1 SGHNT and CDR2 YYREEE (reference sequence). Between the trimmed V and J ends, which lost 4 bases and 3 bases, there was a span of 20 bases. The CDR3 length is 16 residues. This CDR3 reads CASSAGRRKSDYEQYF. CDR3 sequence (DNA): TGTGCCAGCAGCGCGGGGAGGCGGAAAAGCGACTACGAGCAGTACTTC.

This chain joins TRBV9 and TRBJ2-2; TRBD2 might be the D (6 bases). The CDR3 has 16 amino acids. Trimming stripped 0 bases from V and 4 bases from J, with 13 bases between. The germline gives CDR1 SGDLS, CDR2 YYNGEE. CDR3 sequence (DNA): TGTGCCAGCAGCGTAGGCAGGGTGGAGGGCACCGGGGAGCTGTTTTTT. This gives the protein CASSVGRVEGTGELFF.

The CDR3 region is CASSPPGGETQYF. CDR3 bases: TGTGCCAGCAGTCCTCCCGGGGGGGAGACCCAGTACTTC. The rearrangement links TRBV28 to TRBJ2-5; 7 bases align to TRBD2. V trimming: 5 bases; J trimming: 5 bases; junction bases outside the gene matches: 5. Germline V gene lookup returns CDR1 MDHEN and CDR2 SYDVKM. This CDR3 comprises 13 residues.